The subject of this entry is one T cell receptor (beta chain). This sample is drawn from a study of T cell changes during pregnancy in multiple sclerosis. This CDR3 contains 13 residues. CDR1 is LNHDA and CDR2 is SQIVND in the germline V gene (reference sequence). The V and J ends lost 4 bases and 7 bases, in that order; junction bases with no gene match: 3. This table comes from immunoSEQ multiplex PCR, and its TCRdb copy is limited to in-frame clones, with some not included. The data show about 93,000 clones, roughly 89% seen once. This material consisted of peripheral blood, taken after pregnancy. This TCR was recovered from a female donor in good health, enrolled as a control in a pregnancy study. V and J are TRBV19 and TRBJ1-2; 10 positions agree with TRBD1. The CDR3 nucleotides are TGTGCCAGTAGTACGGGGACAGGGGTTGGCTACACCTTC. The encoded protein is CASSTGTGVGYTF. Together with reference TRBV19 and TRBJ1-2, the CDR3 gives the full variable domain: DGGITQSPKYLFRKEGQNVTLSCEQNLNHDAMYWYRQDPGQGLRLIYYSQIVNDFQKGDIAEGYSVSREKKESFPLTVTSAQKNPTAFYLCASSTGTGVGYTFGSGTRLTVV.